The 2 T cell receptor beta chains below all came from one sample that was sequenced in a study of post-analysis software for immune sequencing data. The study's findings and limits: Relative to controls, patients had 5 or 6 TRBV segments at higher frequency, with TRBV5-6, TRBV5-1 and TRBV20-1 among these.

Unique-molecular-identifier-tagged TCR beta cDNA libraries were used. One entry per CDR3 protein results from TCRdb running MiXCR on the PCR reads. This sample has roughly 800,000 distinct CDR3 sequences, with 53% found just once. Their recognized antigens are unknown. The sequenced material came from blood. Receptors originate from a girl between 10 and 17 years old with multiple sclerosis.

The chain links TRBV4-2 to TRBJ2-1; tentatively, D is TRBD1 or TRBD2 (5 bases each). The CDR3 loop spans 16 amino acids. Germline CDR1 is LGHNA and CDR2 is YNFKEQ. The V end was cut by 5 bases, the J end by 6 bases, with 20 bases between. The CDR3 nucleotides are TGTGCCAGCAGCGGCCGAATGGTGACTGGGGGCAATGAGCAGTTCTTC. Residues: CASSGRMVTGGNEQFF.

The rearrangement uses TRBV27 and TRBJ2-2; D call uncertain. V was cut by 4 bases and J by 4 bases, with 10 bases left in between. This CDR3 comprises 14 residues. Germline CDR1 and CDR2: MNHEY and SMNVEV (reference sequence). In nucleotides, the CDR3 is TGTGCCAGCAGTTCCTACAGAGGCACCGGGGAGCTGTTTTTT. Translated, it gives CASSSYRGTGELFF.